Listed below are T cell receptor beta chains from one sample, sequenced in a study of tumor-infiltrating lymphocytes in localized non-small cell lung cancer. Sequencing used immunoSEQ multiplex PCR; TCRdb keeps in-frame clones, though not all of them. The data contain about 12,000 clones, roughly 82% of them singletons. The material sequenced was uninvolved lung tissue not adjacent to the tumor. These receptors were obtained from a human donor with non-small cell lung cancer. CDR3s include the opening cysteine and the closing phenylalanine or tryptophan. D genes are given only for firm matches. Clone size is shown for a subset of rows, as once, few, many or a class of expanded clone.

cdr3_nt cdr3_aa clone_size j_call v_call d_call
TGTGCCAGCTCCACCATTACTAACTATGGCTACACCTTC CASSTITNYGYTF . TRBJ1-2 TRBV7-2 .
TGTGCCAGCAGCTTCGAGGGCCTGAAACTGGACTTT CASSFEGLKLDF . TRBJ1-6 TRBV7-9 .
TGTGCCTGGAGTCAGAGAGGGGCCGTGAACACTGAAGCTTTCTTT CAWSQRGAVNTEAFF . TRBJ1-1 TRBV30 .
TGTGCCAGCAGTGGGACAGGGGGCGCCTATGGCTACACCTTC CASSGTGGAYGYTF . TRBJ1-2 TRBV13 TRBD1
TGTGCCAGCAGACGGGGGTCTAGCACAGATACGCAGTATTTT CASRRGSSTDTQYF once TRBJ2-3 TRBV7-8 .
TGCGCCAGCAGTGGGACAGGGGGGATAGATACGCAGTATTTT CASSGTGGIDTQYF few TRBJ2-3 TRBV10-1 TRBD1
TGCGCCAGCAAGCTTCGACAGTCCCCAATTTTGACCCAGCATTTT CASKLRQSPILTQHF . TRBJ1-5 TRBV5-1 .
TGTGCCAGCAGCTCTAGGACAGGGAGGGTTGGGGAGCAGTACTTC CASSSRTGRVGEQYF . TRBJ2-7 TRBV7-6 .
TGTGCCATCAGTGAGTCGTTACAGGGAAATTCACCCCTCCACTTT CAISESLQGNSPLHF . TRBJ1-6 TRBV10-3 .
TGTGCCAGCACAGAAACATACGAGCAGTACTTC CASTETYEQYF . TRBJ2-7 TRBV2 .
TGTGCCAGCAGCTTCGGGTTAGGAGGGACCGGGGAGCTGTTTTTT CASSFGLGGTGELFF . TRBJ2-2 TRBV7-2 .
TGTGCCAGCAGCTGGGACAGGGAAGGGAACACCATATATTTT CASSWDREGNTIYF few TRBJ1-3 TRBV7-2 TRBD1
TGTGCCAGCAGCTTCGGCACAGATACGCAGTATTTT CASSFGTDTQYF . TRBJ2-3 TRBV7-9 .
TGTGCCAGCAGCCAGAGCAGGGAAGGCAATGGCTACACCTTC CASSQSREGNGYTF few TRBJ1-2 TRBV14 .